The 11 T cell receptor beta chains given below trace back to one sample, sequenced in a study of shared clonotypes between healthy human individuals (dated by TCRdb to the early 2020s). The library was made by the immunoSEQ multiplex PCR assay. TCRdb stores this immuneACCESS table with in-frame sequences only. Part of the clones is absent; in the studies checked, under half of the shortfall reflects unresolved V genes, and no reason is known for the rest. This sample comprises more than 400,000 clones, 95% to 96% of them detected only once. Of the sample, nearly 0.065% falls within the top ten clones. Sequencing was done on a sample of naive CD4+ T cells sorted from blood. In the paper's terms, the cell subset or site label means: CD45RA+ positively selected. All receptors derive from a woman in her 30s in good health.

The genes are TRBV7-6 and TRBJ1-2; perhaps TRBD1 as D (5 bases). The CDR3 is 14 residues long. V was trimmed by 5 bases and J by 2 bases, leaving 12 bases between them. From germline, CDR1 is SGHVS and CDR2 FNYEAQ. The CDR3 spells CASSPRDGNYGYTF. The CDR3 region has the DNA TGTGCCAGCAGCCCGAGGGACGGAAACTATGGCTACACCTTC.

The genes are TRBV5-1 and TRBJ1-1, with D perhaps TRBD1 (5 bases). CDR1 is SGHRS, CDR2 YFSETQ, per germline. Between the trimmed V and J ends, which lost 0 bases and 6 bases, there was a span of 9 bases. The CDR3 contains 13 residues. The CDR3 sequence is CASSLGPRAEAFF. The DNA for the CDR3 is TGCGCCAGCAGCTTGGGTCCCAGGGCTGAAGCTTTCTTT.

This clone was recorded once. In the same sample, other DNA sequences code for this CDR3. The chain couples TRBV6-5 to TRBJ1-4; no firm D call. Germline-derived CDR1 and CDR2 are MNHEY and SVGAGI. The CDR3 consists of 12 residues. Deletions cut 2 bases from V and 8 bases from J, with 6 bases between. The DNA of the CDR3 is TGTGCCAGCAGTTACAGCGGAGAAAAACTGTTTTTT. It specifies CASSYSGEKLFF.

This rearrangement joins TRBV6-4 to TRBJ2-7; D uncertain. V lost 0 bases and J 6 bases, leaving 15 bases between the germline ends. The germline V gene encodes CDR1 MRHNA and CDR2 SNTAGT. The CDR3 sequence is 15 residues long. The CDR3 is CASSDSTLVHCEQYF. For the CDR3, the DNA is TGTGCCAGCAGTGACTCCACCTTAGTTCACTGCGAGCAGTACTTC.

The rearrangement uses TRBV27 and TRBJ2-2; either TRBD1 or TRBD2 may supply D (5 bases each). From germline, CDR1 is MNHEY and CDR2 SMNVEV (reference sequence). The ends were cut back, 6 bases at V and 3 bases at J, with 14 bases in the middle. This CDR3 has 15 residues. Here the CDR3 reads CASRGDPWDTGELFF. The CDR3, as DNA: TGTGCCAGCAGAGGGGACCCATGGGACACCGGGGAGCTGTTTTTT.

The genes are TRBV5-1 and TRBJ1-1; TRBD1 is a possible D gene (6 bases). V lost 4 bases, J lost 1 base, and 14 bases lay in between. The CDR3 runs to 15 residues. Germline lookup yields CDR1 SGHRS and CDR2 YFSETQ. This chain's CDR3 is CASSLAGVPNTEAFF. CDR3 in DNA: TGCGCCAGCAGCCTGGCAGGGGTACCGAACACTGAAGCTTTCTTT.

In this sample, this clone turned up once. The chain employs TRBV19 and TRBJ1-4, with a weak D call TRBD1 (6 bases). The CDR3 has 16 residues. Germline V gene sequence: CDR1 LNHDA, CDR2 SQIVND (reference sequence). Trimming pared 9 bases from V and 6 bases from J, leaving 23 bases between. The DNA for the CDR3 is TGTGCCAGCCGGGACATTGGTAACCCCAGGGATGAAAAACTGTTTTTT. Translation: CASRDIGNPRDEKLFF.

V is TRBV4-1 and J is TRBJ2-4, with TRBD1 matching 11 bases. The CDR3 runs 14 residues. Germline trimming cut 4 bases from V and 7 bases from J; bases unmatched to any gene: 3. Germline V lookup: CDR1 MGHRA, CDR2 YSYEKL. This CDR3 reads CASSLGDRGNIQYF. CDR3 coding DNA: TGCGCCAGCAGCCTGGGGGACAGGGGGAACATTCAGTACTTC.

V is TRBV2 and J is TRBJ1-3, with unresolved D. V lost 4 bases and J lost 0, with 7 bases in between. The germline V gene has CDR1 SNHLY and CDR2 FYNNEI. There are 14 residues in the CDR3. This CDR3 reads CASSGSISGNTIYF. The CDR3 region has the DNA TGTGCCAGCAGTGGAAGCATCTCTGGAAACACCATATATTTT. Variable domain in full (rest from reference TRBV2 and TRBJ1-3): EPEVTQTPSHQVTQMGQEVILRCVPISNHLYFYWYRQILGQKVEFLVSFYNNEISEKSEIFDDQFSVERPDGSNFTLKIRSTKLEDSAMYFCASSGSISGNTIYFGEGSWLTVV.

Of note for this clone: The sample has other DNA sequences that encode this CDR3 too. This chain links TRBV18 with TRBJ2-6; perhaps D is TRBD1 or TRBD2 (5 bases each). The CDR3 sequence is 15 residues long. Germline values: CDR1 KGHSH, CDR2 LQKENI. Between the trimmed V and J ends, which lost 2 bases and 0 bases, there was a span of 5 bases. In nucleotides, the CDR3 is TGTGCCAGCTCACCAGGGGGCTCTGGGGCCAACGTCCTGACTTTC. Translating gives CASSPGGSGANVLTF.

V is TRBV4-2 and J is TRBJ2-3; 9 bases line up with TRBD2. V was pared by 2 bases and J by 2 bases, with 5 bases of the junction left unmatched. In germline, CDR1 is LGHNA, CDR2 YNFKEQ. This CDR3 spans 16 amino acids. The CDR3 DNA reads as TGTGCCAGCAGCCAATATGGGACTAGCTCCACAGATACGCAGTATTTT. Its translation: CASSQYGTSSTDTQYF.